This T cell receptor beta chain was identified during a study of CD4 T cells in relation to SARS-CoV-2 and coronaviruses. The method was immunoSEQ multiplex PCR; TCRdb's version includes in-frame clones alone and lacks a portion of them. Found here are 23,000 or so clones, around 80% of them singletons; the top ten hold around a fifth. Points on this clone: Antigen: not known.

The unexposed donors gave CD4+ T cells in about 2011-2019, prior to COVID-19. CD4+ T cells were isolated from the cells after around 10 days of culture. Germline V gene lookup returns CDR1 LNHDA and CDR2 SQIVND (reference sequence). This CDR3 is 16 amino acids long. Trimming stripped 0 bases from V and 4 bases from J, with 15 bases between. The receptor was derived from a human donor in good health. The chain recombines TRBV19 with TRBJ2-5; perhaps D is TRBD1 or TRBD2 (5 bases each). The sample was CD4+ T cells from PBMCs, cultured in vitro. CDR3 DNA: TGTGCCAGTAGTATAGATACGGGGACCGCGGGAGAGACCCAGTACTTC. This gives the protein CASSIDTGTAGETQYF.